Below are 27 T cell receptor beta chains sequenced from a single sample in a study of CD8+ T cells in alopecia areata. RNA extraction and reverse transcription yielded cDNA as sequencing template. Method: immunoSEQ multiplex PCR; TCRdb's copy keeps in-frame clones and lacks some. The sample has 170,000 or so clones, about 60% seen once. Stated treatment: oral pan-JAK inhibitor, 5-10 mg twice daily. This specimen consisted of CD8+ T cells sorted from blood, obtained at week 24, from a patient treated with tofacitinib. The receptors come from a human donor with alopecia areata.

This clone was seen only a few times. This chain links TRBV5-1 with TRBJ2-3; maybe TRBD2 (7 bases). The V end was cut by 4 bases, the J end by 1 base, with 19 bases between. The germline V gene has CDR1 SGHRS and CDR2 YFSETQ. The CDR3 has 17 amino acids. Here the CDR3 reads CASSPLGTGGRTDTQYF. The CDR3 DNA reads TGCGCCAGCAGCCCCCTCGGAACCGGGGGGCGCACAGATACGCAGTATTTT.

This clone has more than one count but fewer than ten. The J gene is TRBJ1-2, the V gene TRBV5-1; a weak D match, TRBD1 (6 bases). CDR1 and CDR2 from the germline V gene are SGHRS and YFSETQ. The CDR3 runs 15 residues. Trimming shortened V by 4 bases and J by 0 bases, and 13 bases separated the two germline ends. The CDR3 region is CASSVGDTANYGYTF. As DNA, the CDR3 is TGCGCCAGCAGCGTAGGGGACACCGCTAACTATGGCTACACCTTC.

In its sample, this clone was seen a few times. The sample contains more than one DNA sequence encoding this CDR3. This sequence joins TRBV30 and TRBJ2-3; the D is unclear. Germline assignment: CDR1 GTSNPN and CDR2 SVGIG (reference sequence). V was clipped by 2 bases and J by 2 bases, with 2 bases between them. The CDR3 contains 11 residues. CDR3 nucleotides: TGTGCCTGGAGTCCCACAGATACGCAGTATTTT. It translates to CAWSPTDTQYF.

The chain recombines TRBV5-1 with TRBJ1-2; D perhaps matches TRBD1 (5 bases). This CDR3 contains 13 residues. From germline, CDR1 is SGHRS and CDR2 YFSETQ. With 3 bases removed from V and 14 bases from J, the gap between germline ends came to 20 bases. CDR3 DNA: TGCGCCAGCAGCTCCATCCCCCGTTTGAGGGGAACCTTC. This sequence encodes CASSSIPRLRGTF.

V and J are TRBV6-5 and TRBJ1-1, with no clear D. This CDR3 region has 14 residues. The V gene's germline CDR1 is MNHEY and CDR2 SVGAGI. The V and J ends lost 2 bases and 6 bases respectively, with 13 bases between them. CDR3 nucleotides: TGTGCCAGCAGTTACCTGACCGCCCCAGCTGAAGCTTTCTTT. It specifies CASSYLTAPAEAFF.

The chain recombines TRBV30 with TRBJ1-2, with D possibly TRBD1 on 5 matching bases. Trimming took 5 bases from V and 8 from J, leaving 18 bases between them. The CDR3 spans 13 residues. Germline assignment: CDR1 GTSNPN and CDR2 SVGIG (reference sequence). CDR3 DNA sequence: TGTGCCTGGGAGGAAACAGGCCGTGGAGGCTACACCTTC. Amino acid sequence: CAWEETGRGGYTF. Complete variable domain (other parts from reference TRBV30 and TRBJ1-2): SQTIHQWPATLVQPVGSPLSLECTVEGTSNPNLYWYRQAAGRGLQLLFYSVGIGQISSEVPQNLSASRPQDRQFILSSKKLLLSDSGFYLCAWEETGRGGYTFGSGTRLTVV.

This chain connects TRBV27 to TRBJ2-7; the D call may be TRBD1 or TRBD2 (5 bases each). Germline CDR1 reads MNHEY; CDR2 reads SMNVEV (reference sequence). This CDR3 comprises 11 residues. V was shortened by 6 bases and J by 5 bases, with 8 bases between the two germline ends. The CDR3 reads CASRRGDEQYF. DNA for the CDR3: TGTGCCAGCAGACGGGGCGACGAGCAGTACTTC.

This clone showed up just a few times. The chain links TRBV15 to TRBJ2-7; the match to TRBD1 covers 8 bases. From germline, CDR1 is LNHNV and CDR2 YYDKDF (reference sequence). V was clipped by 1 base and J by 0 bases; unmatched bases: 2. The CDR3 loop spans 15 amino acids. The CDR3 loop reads CATSRAGQVSYEQYF. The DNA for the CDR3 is TGTGCCACCAGCAGAGCGGGACAGGTCTCCTACGAGCAGTACTTC.

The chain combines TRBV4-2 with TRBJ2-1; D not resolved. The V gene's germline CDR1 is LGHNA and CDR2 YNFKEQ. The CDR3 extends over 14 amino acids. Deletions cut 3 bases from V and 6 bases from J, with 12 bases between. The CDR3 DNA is TGTGCCAGCAGCCATTCTACTGGGGTCAATGAGCAGTTCTTC. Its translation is CASSHSTGVNEQFF.

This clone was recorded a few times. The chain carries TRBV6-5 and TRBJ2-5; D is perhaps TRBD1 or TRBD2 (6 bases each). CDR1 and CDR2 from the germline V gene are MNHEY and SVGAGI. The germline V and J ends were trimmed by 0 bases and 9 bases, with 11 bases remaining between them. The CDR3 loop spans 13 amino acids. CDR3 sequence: CASSYSQGGPQYF. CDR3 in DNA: TGTGCCAGCAGTTACTCCCAAGGGGGGCCCCAGTACTTC.

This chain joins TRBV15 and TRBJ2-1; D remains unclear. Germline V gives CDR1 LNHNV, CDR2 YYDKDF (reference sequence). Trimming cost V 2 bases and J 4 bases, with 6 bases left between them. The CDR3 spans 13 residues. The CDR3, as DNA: TGTGCCACCAGCAGAACAAGTTACAATGAGCAGTTCTTC. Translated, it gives CATSRTSYNEQFF.

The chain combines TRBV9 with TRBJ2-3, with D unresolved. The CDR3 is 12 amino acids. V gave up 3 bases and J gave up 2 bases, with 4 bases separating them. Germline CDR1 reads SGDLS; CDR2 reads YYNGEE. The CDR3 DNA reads TGTGCCAGCAGCGAATACACAGATACGCAGTATTTT. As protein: CASSEYTDTQYF.

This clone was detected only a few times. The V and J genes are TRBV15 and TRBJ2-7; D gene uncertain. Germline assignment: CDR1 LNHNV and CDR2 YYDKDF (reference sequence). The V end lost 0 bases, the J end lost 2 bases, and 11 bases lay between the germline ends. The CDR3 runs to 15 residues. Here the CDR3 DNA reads TGTGCCACCAGCAGAGATCGGACCCCTACCTACGAGCAGTACTTC. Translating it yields CATSRDRTPTYEQYF.

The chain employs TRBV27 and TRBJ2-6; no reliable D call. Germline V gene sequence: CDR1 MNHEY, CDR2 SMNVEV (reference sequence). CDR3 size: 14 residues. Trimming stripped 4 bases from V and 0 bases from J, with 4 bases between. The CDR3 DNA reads TGTGCCAGCAGTTCCCACTCTGGGGCCAACGTCCTGACTTTC. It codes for CASSSHSGANVLTF. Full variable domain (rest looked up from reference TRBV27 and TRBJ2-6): EAQVTQNPRYLITVTGKKLTVTCSQNMNHEYMSWYRQDPGLGLRQIYYSMNVEVTDKGDVPEGYKVSRKEKRNFPLILESPSPNQTSLYFCASSSHSGANVLTFGAGSRLTVL.

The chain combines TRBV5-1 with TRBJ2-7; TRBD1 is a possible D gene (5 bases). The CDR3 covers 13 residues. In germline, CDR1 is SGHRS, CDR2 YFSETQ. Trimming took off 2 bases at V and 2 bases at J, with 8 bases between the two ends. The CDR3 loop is CASSFGRAYEQYF. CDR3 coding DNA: TGCGCCAGCAGCTTCGGCAGGGCCTACGAGCAGTACTTC.

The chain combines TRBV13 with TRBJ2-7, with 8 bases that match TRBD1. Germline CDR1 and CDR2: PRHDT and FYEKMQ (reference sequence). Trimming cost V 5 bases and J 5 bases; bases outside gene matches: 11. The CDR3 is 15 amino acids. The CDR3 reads CASSNPGQDYHEQYF. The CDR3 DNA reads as TGTGCCAGCAGCAATCCGGGACAGGACTACCACGAGCAGTACTTC.

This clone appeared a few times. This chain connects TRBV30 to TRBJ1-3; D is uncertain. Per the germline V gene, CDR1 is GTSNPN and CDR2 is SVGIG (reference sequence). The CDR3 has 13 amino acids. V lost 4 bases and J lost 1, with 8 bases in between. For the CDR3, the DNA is TGTGCCTGGATTTTGGGTTCTGGAAACACCATATATTTT. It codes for CAWILGSGNTIYF.

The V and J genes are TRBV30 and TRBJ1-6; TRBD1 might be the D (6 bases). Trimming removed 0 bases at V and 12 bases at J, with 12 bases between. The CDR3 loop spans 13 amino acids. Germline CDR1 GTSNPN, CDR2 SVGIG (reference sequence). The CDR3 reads CAWSVIQGLPLHF. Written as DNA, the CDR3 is TGTGCCTGGAGTGTAATACAGGGATTACCCCTCCACTTT.

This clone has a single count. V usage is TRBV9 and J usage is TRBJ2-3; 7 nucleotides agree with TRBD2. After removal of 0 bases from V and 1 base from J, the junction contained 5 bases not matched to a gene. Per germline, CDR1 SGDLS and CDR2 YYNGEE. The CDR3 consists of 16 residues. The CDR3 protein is CASSVGSGDRTDTQYF. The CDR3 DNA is TGTGCCAGCAGCGTAGGAAGCGGGGATCGCACAGATACGCAGTATTTT.

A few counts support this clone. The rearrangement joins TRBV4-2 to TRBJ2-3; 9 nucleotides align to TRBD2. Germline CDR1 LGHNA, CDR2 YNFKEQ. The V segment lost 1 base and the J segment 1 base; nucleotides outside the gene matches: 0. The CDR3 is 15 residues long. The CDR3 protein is CASSQGLAGTDTQYF. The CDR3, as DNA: TGTGCCAGCAGCCAAGGACTAGCGGGCACAGATACGCAGTATTTT.

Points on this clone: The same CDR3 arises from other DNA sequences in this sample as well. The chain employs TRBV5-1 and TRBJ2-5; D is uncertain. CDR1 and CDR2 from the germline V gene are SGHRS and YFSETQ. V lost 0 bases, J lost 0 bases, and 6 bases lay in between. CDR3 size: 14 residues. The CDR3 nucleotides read TGCGCCAGCAGCTTGGCTAGGTACCAAGAGACCCAGTACTTC. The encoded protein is CASSLARYQETQYF.

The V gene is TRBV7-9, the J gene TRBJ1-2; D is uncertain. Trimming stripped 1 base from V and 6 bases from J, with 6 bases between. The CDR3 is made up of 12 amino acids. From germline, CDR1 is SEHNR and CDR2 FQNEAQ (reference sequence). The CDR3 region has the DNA TGTGCCAGCAGCTTAGGCAGTCATGGCTACACCTTC. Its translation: CASSLGSHGYTF. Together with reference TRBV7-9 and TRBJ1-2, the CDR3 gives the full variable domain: DTGVSQNPRHKITKRGQNVTFRCDPISEHNRLYWYRQTLGQGPEFLTYFQNEAQLEKSRLLSDRFSAERPKGSFSTLEIQRTEQGDSAMYLCASSLGSHGYTFGSGTRLTVV.

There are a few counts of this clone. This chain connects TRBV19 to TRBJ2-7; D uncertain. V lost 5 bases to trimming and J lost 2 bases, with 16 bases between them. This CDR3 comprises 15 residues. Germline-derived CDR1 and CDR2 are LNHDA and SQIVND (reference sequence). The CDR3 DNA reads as TGTGCCAGTAGTGTTTCCTTGGCAGGAACCTACGAGCAGTACTTC. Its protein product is CASSVSLAGTYEQYF.

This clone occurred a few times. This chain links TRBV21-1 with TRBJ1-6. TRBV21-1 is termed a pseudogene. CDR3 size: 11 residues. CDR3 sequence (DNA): TGTGCCAGGGGGGTCTCTTCACCCCTCCACTTT. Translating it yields CARGVSSPLHF.

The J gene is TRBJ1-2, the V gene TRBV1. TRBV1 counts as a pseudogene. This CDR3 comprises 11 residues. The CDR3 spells CTRKRSPGYTF. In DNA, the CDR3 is TGCACCAGAAAGAGGTCGCCTGGCTACACCTTC.

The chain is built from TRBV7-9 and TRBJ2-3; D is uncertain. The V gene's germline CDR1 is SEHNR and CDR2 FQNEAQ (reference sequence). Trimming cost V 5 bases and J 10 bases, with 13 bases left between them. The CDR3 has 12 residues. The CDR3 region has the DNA TGTGCCAGCAGCCCAATCTCGGTAGCGCAGTATTTT. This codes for CASSPISVAQYF.

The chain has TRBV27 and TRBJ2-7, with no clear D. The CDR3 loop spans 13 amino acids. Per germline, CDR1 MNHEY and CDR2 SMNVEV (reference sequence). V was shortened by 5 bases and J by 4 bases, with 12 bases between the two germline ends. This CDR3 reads CASSPGILYEQYF. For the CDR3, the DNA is TGTGCCAGCAGTCCCGGCATACTATACGAGCAGTACTTC.